This TCR beta chain derives from a study of blood T cell repertoires in COVID-19 (dated by TCRdb to the early 2020s). Describing the broader study: Samples from collaborators originated in the United States, Italy and Spain and spanned both the acute and convalescent phases of COVID-19. The material from the prospective study consisted of cDNA or gDNA derived from T cells, B-cell-depleted T cells, or PBMCs. Deeply sampled blood TCRbeta repertoires from subjects exposed to, actively infected with, or recovered from COVID-19 were included in the dataset. A freely available public database, intended as a resource for researchers studying the immune response to SARS-CoV-2, is where the repertoires were released. Samples were obtained from the ongoing ImmuneRACE study (first 160 participants) and from some 1,200 subjects provided by 6 global collaborators. A de-identified subject ID, COVID-19 status, age in years and sex were almost always included in the sample metadata. Where HLA class I and class II types were available, the types were taken from metadata supplied by the sample provider, not from assay-based typing. On the study overall, not on this receptor specifically: How much clinical and demographic metadata was included differed by source and by participant, and the metadata was provided uncurated.

A note on this clone: The antigen this receptor binds is unknown. The input lacks base qualities; no much larger clone sits a single base away.

Collaborating institutions collected whole blood in K2EDTA tubes following their own protocols. For TCRbeta analysis, collaborators shipped samples in one of three forms: frozen whole blood, isolated PBMCs, or DNA extracted from either of those sample types. TCRbeta CDR3 regions were amplified from genomic DNA using the immunoSEQ Assay, a bias-controlled multiplex PCR. As for how the authors treated the data: Nucleated cell counts per sample were estimated from amplification of reference gene primers within the assay. To quantify the absolute abundance of each unique TCRbeta CDR3 rearrangement, sequence reads were collapsed and filtered. Productive Simpson clonality was computed per sample as the square root of Simpson's diversity index over productive rearrangements. Imported from immuneACCESS, the table was reduced by TCRdb to in-frame sequences with V and J called. These copies leave out some clones; in studies compared against another copy, an unresolved V gene accounts for under half, and the cause of the remainder is not known. D and trimming were read from the DNA, whereas the V and J calls and clone size are those reported in that table. The sample table records 95,000 to 110,000 clones; roughly nine tenths of these occur just once. Jointly, the top ten make up approximately 5.1% of the sample.

The germline V gene (reference sequence) yields SGHKS for CDR1 and YYEKEE for CDR2. V is clipped by 4 bases and J by 6 bases, and the sequence between their germline boundaries is 19 bases long. Spanning cysteine to phenylalanine, the CDR3 consists of 15 amino acids. Of the read, only the CDR3 DNA is kept; its 45 bases are in frame from base 1. This sequence originates from a human donor in a cohort sampled during active COVID-19. The sample consisted of peripheral blood. The chain is assembled from TRBV5-5 and TRBJ1-2; the best D guess is TRBD1, with 5 bases matching. The CDR3 reads CASSNSTATWDGYTF. Read as DNA, the sequence is TGTGCCAGCAGCAACTCGACAGCTACCTGGGATGGCTACACCTTC.